The 24 T cell receptor beta chains presented below share a single source sample, sequenced in a study of blood T cell repertoires in COVID-19. Clones were sequenced by immunoSEQ multiplex PCR, and TCRdb holds only the in-frame ones, with some missing. The sample has under 450,000 clones, roughly 88% seen once. Sequencing was done on a sample of peripheral blood. All receptors derive from a woman aged 45-59 years with COVID-19, enrolled during active disease.

The gene calls are TRBV2 and TRBJ2-7, with D maybe TRBD2 (6 bases). The CDR3 length is 14 residues. The V and J ends lost 6 bases and 7 bases respectively, with 19 bases between them. Germline V gene lookup returns CDR1 SNHLY and CDR2 FYNNEI. The CDR3 DNA follows: TGTGCCAGCAGCCTGGAGGGAGGTCCGGAAGAGCAGTACTTC. Protein sequence: CASSLEGGPEEQYF.

This chain uses TRBV2 with TRBJ2-7; D gene ambiguous. From germline, CDR1 is SNHLY and CDR2 FYNNEI. This CDR3 contains 10 residues. Trimming pared 8 bases from V and 3 bases from J, leaving 5 bases between. The CDR3, as DNA: TGTGCCAGCCGAGTCTACGAGCAGTACTTC. Its translation is CASRVYEQYF.

The rearrangement links TRBV18 to TRBJ1-2; 7 bases are shared with TRBD1. Germline V CDR1 and CDR2: KGHSH, LQKENI. CDR3 length equals 13 residues. V lost 6 bases, J lost 10 bases, and 11 bases stayed unmatched. The CDR3 DNA sequence: TGTGCCAGCTCGGGCGGGACAGAGACTACCTACACCTTC. Its translation: CASSGGTETTYTF.

The chain uses TRBV4-1 and TRBJ2-3, with TRBD2 identical over 7 bases. The V segment lost 0 bases and the J segment 6 bases; nucleotides outside the gene matches: 9. The V gene's germline CDR1 is MGHRA and CDR2 YSYEKL. CDR3 length equals 16 residues. The CDR3 loop reads CASSQEGSIGGDTQYF. The CDR3 nucleotides are TGCGCCAGCAGCCAAGAAGGGTCGATCGGGGGGGATACGCAGTATTTT.

The chain recombines TRBV5-1 with TRBJ1-2, with D possibly TRBD1 on 5 matching bases. This CDR3 is built from 16 residues. Trimming took off 2 bases at V and 4 bases at J, with 18 bases between the two ends. Germline V gene data show CDR1 as SGHRS and CDR2 as YFSETQ. CDR3 coding DNA: TGCGCCAGCAGCTTTCAAGGGCAGGACAAGGGCTATGGCTACACCTTC. Encoded protein: CASSFQGQDKGYGYTF.

V usage is TRBV6-4 and J usage is TRBJ1-1, with D unresolved. V gave up 5 bases and J gave up 0 bases, with 7 bases separating them. This CDR3 is 13 amino acids long. Germline values: CDR1 MRHNA, CDR2 SNTAGT. CDR3 region: CASSQTVNTEAFF. In nucleotides, the CDR3 is TGTGCCAGCAGTCAAACGGTGAACACTGAAGCTTTCTTT.

To note about this clone: This sample includes further DNA sequences coding for the same CDR3. The rearrangement uses TRBV19 and TRBJ2-2; TRBD1 aligns across 9 bases. Trimming took 8 bases from V and 3 from J; bases not matched to a gene: 4. The CDR3 runs to 14 residues. Germline V gene data show CDR1 as LNHDA and CDR2 as SQIVND (reference sequence). The DNA of the CDR3 is TGTGCCAGTTCGGGACAGGGCTACACCGGGGAGCTGTTTTTT. Translating gives CASSGQGYTGELFF.

As regards this clone: Other DNA sequences in the sample encode the same CDR3. The chain employs TRBV2 and TRBJ1-2, with 10 bases that match TRBD1. After removal of 6 bases from V and 6 bases from J, the junction contained 1 base not matched to a gene. Germline-derived CDR1 and CDR2 are SNHLY and FYNNEI. This CDR3 has 12 residues. The CDR3 is CASSGTGDGYTF. CDR3 nucleotide sequence: TGTGCCAGCAGCGGGACAGGGGATGGCTACACCTTC.

The rearrangement uses TRBV4-2 and TRBJ1-2; D is uncertain. Trimming pared 1 base from V and 8 bases from J, leaving 8 bases between. The CDR3 consists of 12 residues. Germline-derived CDR1 and CDR2 are LGHNA and YNFKEQ. The chain's CDR3 is CASSQVRSGYTF. CDR3 coding DNA: TGTGCCAGCAGCCAAGTGAGAAGCGGCTACACCTTC.

This clone showed up just once. The chain has TRBV9 and TRBJ1-1, with 10 bases that match TRBD1. This CDR3 is built from 15 residues. The J segment lost 4 bases and the V segment lost 3 bases, leaving 6 bases of the junction unmatched. The V gene's germline CDR1 is SGDLS and CDR2 YYNGEE. CDR3 region: CASSAGTGAATEAFF. The CDR3 DNA is TGTGCCAGCAGCGCGGGGACAGGGGCGGCCACTGAAGCTTTCTTT.

This chain uses TRBV29-1 with TRBJ1-1; D is unclear. The CDR3 covers 15 residues. Per germline, CDR1 SQVTM and CDR2 ANQGSEA. Trimming removed 5 bases at V and 6 bases at J, with 22 bases between. In DNA, the CDR3 is TGCAGCGTTTCATCCGTTCTCAAGTATCTACCTGAAGCTTTCTTT. It specifies CSVSSVLKYLPEAFF.

This clone has a handful of counts. The V and J genes are TRBV10-3 and TRBJ2-4; tentative D call: TRBD2 (5 bases). The length of the CDR3 is 13 residues. CDR1 and CDR2 from the germline V gene are ENHRY and SYGVKD. Between the trimmed V and J ends, which lost 10 bases and 0 bases, there was a span of 10 bases. The CDR3 region has the DNA TGTGCCACCGGGGAACTAGCCAAAAACATTCAGTACTTC. Amino acids: CATGELAKNIQYF.

The V call is TRBV15, the J call TRBJ2-5; 7 bases line up with TRBD2. This CDR3 is 13 amino acids long. Germline CDR1 is LNHNV and CDR2 is YYDKDF (reference sequence). Unmatched junction bases numbered 4, after V lost 7 bases and J lost 2 bases. CDR3 nucleotides: TGTGCCACCAAAAGGGGAGGGCAAGAGACCCAGTACTTC. Translated: CATKRGGQETQYF.

V usage is TRBV27 and J usage is TRBJ1-2, with TRBD1 identical over 8 bases. V was clipped by 3 bases and J by 6 bases; unmatched bases: 9. CDR1 and CDR2 (germline): MNHEY, SMNVEV (reference sequence). There are 15 residues in the CDR3. CDR3 in amino acids: CASSFAGGGRNGYTF. CDR3 nucleotides: TGTGCCAGCAGTTTTGCAGGGGGCGGACGGAATGGCTACACCTTC.

The V call is TRBV24-1, the J call TRBJ2-7; tentatively, D is TRBD1 (5 bases). The CDR3 has 13 residues. From germline, CDR1 is KGHDR and CDR2 SFDVKD. V was trimmed by 8 bases and J by 3 bases, leaving 13 bases between them. For the CDR3, the DNA is TGTGCCACCATAAGACAGAGGAGCTACGAGCAGTACTTC. Amino acid sequence: CATIRQRSYEQYF.

V gene TRBV9 combines with J gene TRBJ2-7; D unresolved. Germline V lookup: CDR1 SGDLS, CDR2 YYNGEE. Trimming cost V 1 base and J 9 bases, with 14 bases left between them. This CDR3 has 13 amino acids. The CDR3, as DNA: TGTGCCAGCAGCGTATTCGAAGAAGATAGGCAGTACTTC. This sequence encodes CASSVFEEDRQYF. Combining the CDR3 with reference TRBV9 and TRBJ2-7 gives the whole variable domain DSGVTQTPKHLITATGQRVTLRCSPRSGDLSVYWYQQSLDQGLQFLIQYYNGEERAKGNILERFSAQQFPDLHSELNLSSLELGDSALYFCASSVFEEDRQYFGPGTRLTVT.

The genes are TRBV7-9 and TRBJ1-2; 9 bases are a match to TRBD1. CDR3 length: 14 residues. The V gene's germline CDR1 is SEHNR and CDR2 FQNEAQ (reference sequence). The ends lost 4 bases at V and 4 bases at J; junction bases unmatched: 4. CDR3 in amino acids: CASSSDRGSYGYTF. CDR3 nucleotide sequence: TGTGCCAGCAGCTCGGACAGGGGTTCCTATGGCTACACCTTC.

The V call is TRBV5-1, the J call TRBJ1-3; 12 bases agree with TRBD1. CDR3 length equals 19 residues. The trim removed 0 bases at V and 1 base at J, leaving 8 bases unmatched. CDR1 SGHRS and CDR2 YFSETQ come from the germline V gene. CDR3: CASSLGRWGQGASGNTIYF. CDR3 DNA: TGCGCCAGCAGCTTGGGGCGTTGGGGACAGGGGGCATCTGGAAACACCATATATTTT. The full variable domain, in which reference TRBV5-1 and TRBJ1-3 provide the parts outside the CDR3, is KAGVTQTPRYLIKTRGQQVTLSCSPISGHRSVSWYQQTPGQGLQFLFEYFSETQRNKGNFPGRFSGRQFSNSRSEMNVSTLELGDSALYLCASSLGRWGQGASGNTIYFGEGSWLTVV.

The CDR3 here is CASSWRTGALDEQYF. CDR3 DNA sequence: TGTGCCAGCAGCTGGCGGACAGGGGCTTTGGACGAGCAGTACTTC. The chain employs TRBV5-8 and TRBJ2-7; the match to TRBD1 covers 9 bases. The junction had 9 bases not matched to a gene; V was cut back by 3 bases and J by 5 bases. Looked up from germline, CDR1 is SGHTS and CDR2 is YDEGEE. The CDR3 sequence is 15 residues long.

DNA of the CDR3: TGTGCCAGCAGTTTATCGACTAGCGGGTACGAGCAGTACTTC. It is translated as CASSLSTSGYEQYF. The gene calls are TRBV27 and TRBJ2-7; 10 nucleotides align to TRBD2. The CDR3 has 14 amino acids. The germline V gene has CDR1 MNHEY and CDR2 SMNVEV (reference sequence). V was pared by 0 bases and J by 4 bases, with 0 bases of the junction left unmatched.

The rearrangement links TRBV6-5 to TRBJ2-5; D is uncertain. CDR3 length equals 12 residues. Germline CDR1 MNHEY, CDR2 SVGAGI. Trimming removed 7 bases at V and 1 base at J, with 7 bases between. This chain's CDR3 is CASKYIQETQYF. The CDR3 DNA reads TGTGCCAGCAAATACATCCAAGAGACCCAGTACTTC.

This sequence joins TRBV5-6 and TRBJ2-7, with no clear D. V lost 2 bases, J lost 0 bases, and 15 bases lay in between. The germline gives CDR1 SGHDT, CDR2 YYEEEE. CDR3 length: 16 amino acids. CDR3 sequence reads: CASSLVQSPRSYEQYF. CDR3 DNA: TGTGCCAGCAGCTTAGTCCAGTCCCCTCGCTCCTACGAGCAGTACTTC.

This chain connects TRBV28 to TRBJ2-5, with TRBD2 matching 7 bases. J gave up 4 bases and V 1 base, and 3 bases lay outside the gene matches. This CDR3 has 14 residues. Germline values: CDR1 MDHEN, CDR2 SYDVKM. This CDR3 reads CASSLYGGGETQYF. The CDR3 DNA is TGTGCCAGCAGTTTATATGGCGGGGGAGAGACCCAGTACTTC.

The chain has TRBV6-1 and TRBJ1-2; D is ambiguous. Germline V CDR1 and CDR2: MNHNS, SASEGT. The CDR3 has 12 amino acids. Deletions cut 2 bases from V and 8 bases from J, with 9 bases between. The CDR3 spells CASSETGRGYTF. The CDR3 DNA reads TGTGCCAGCAGTGAAACCGGGAGAGGCTACACCTTC.